The 18 T cell receptor beta chains listed next were all sequenced from one sample in a study of CD4 T cells in relation to SARS-CoV-2 and coronaviruses. Clones were sequenced by immunoSEQ multiplex PCR, and TCRdb holds only the in-frame ones, with some missing. The table includes about 36,000 clones, about 80% detected once. Antigens for these TCRs are unknown. Sequenced material: naive CD4+ T cells from PBMCs, cultured in vitro. The subset was: naive CD4+ T cells isolated by negative enrichment. The receptors come from an adult with COVID-19.

The chain joins TRBV29-1 to TRBJ2-2; TRBD2 might be the D (6 bases). CDR3 length: 17 amino acids. The germline CDR1 and CDR2 sequences are SQVTM and ANQGSEA. V lost 0 bases to trimming and J lost 5 bases, with 19 bases between them. This CDR3 is CSVEDLSGEKGTGELFF. In DNA form, the CDR3 reads TGCAGCGTTGAAGATTTATCGGGGGAGAAGGGGACCGGGGAGCTGTTTTTT.

The chain carries TRBV7-8 and TRBJ2-7, with 11 bases matching TRBD2. This CDR3 has 14 residues. V lost 3 bases and J lost 4; bases outside the gene matches: 2. Germline assignment: CDR1 SGHVS and CDR2 FQNEAQ. The CDR3 DNA is TGTGCCAGCAGCTTGACTAGCGGGAAGTACGAGCAGTACTTC. Translating gives CASSLTSGKYEQYF.

The chain employs TRBV19 and TRBJ2-7; 10 positions agree with TRBD1. The CDR3 is 14 residues long. Germline V CDR1 and CDR2: LNHDA, SQIVND (reference sequence). V shed 9 bases, J shed 5 bases, and the junction held 10 bases outside the gene matches. The DNA for the CDR3 is TGTGCCAGCGGTCCGGGACAGGGGATCCACGAGCAGTACTTC. As protein: CASGPGQGIHEQYF.

This clone was seen only a few times. The chain joins TRBV5-1 to TRBJ1-2; the D is unclear. CDR3 length equals 14 residues. Germline V CDR1 and CDR2: SGHRS, YFSETQ. With 7 bases removed from V and 4 bases from J, the gap between germline ends came to 17 bases. The CDR3 DNA follows: TGCGCCAGCCTAGAGAGGCCAGAATCCTATGGCTACACCTTC. The encoded protein is CASLERPESYGYTF. Variable domain in full (rest from reference TRBV5-1 and TRBJ1-2): KAGVTQTPRYLIKTRGQQVTLSCSPISGHRSVSWYQQTPGQGLQFLFEYFSETQRNKGNFPGRFSGRQFSNSRSEMNVSTLELGDSALYLCASLERPESYGYTFGSGTRLTVV.

This clone occurred a few times. The chain recombines TRBV30 with TRBJ1-2; D is ambiguous. CDR1 and CDR2 (germline): GTSNPN, SVGIG (reference sequence). Trimming took off 3 bases at V and 8 bases at J, with 16 bases between the two ends. The CDR3 has 13 residues. The CDR3 DNA sequence: TGTGCCTGGAGCCCGGGTGCGTGGAAAGGCTACACCTTC. It specifies CAWSPGAWKGYTF.

The rearrangement links TRBV11-3 to TRBJ2-5, with unresolved D. V was trimmed by 4 bases and J by 5 bases, leaving 8 bases between them. This CDR3 comprises 12 residues. CDR1 and CDR2 from the germline V gene are SGHNT and YENEEA. As DNA, the CDR3 is TGTGCCAGCAGCTCAGTGGGGGAGACCCAGTACTTC. The encoded protein is CASSSVGETQYF.

The CDR3 DNA is TGTGCCACCAGTGATCGAGGACTAGCGGGAGAGTACAATGAGCAGTTCTTC. Its protein is CATSDRGLAGEYNEQFF. The J gene is TRBJ2-1, the V gene TRBV24-1, with 13 bases matching TRBD2. Per germline, CDR1 KGHDR and CDR2 SFDVKD. The V and J ends lost 3 bases and 4 bases, in that order; junction bases with no gene match: 5. This CDR3 has 17 amino acids.

The V call is TRBV6-1, the J call TRBJ2-2; D uncertain. With 1 base removed from V and 1 base from J, the gap between germline ends came to 16 bases. CDR1 is MNHNS and CDR2 is SASEGT in the germline V gene. The CDR3 is made up of 18 amino acids. The CDR3: CASSEGVRRSRNTGELFF. The CDR3 DNA is TGTGCCAGCAGTGAAGGGGTCAGGCGGTCACGGAACACCGGGGAGCTGTTTTTT.

This chain connects TRBV3-1 (or the pseudogene TRBV3-2) to TRBJ2-5, with 9 bases lining up with TRBD1. The CDR3 runs 14 residues. Unmatched junction bases numbered 9, after V lost 8 bases and J lost 5 bases. Looked up from germline, CDR1 is LGHDT and CDR2 is YNNKEL (reference sequence). CDR3 loop: CASESRTGVETQYF. In DNA, the CDR3 is TGTGCCAGCGAATCGAGGACAGGGGTTGAGACCCAGTACTTC.

The rearrangement links TRBV18 to TRBJ2-1; D is possibly TRBD1 or TRBD2 (5 bases each). CDR3 size: 15 residues. The germline CDR1 and CDR2 sequences are KGHSH and LQKENI. V lost 0 bases to trimming and J lost 2 bases, with 8 bases between them. The CDR3 sequence is CASSPPGDPYNEQFF. CDR3 DNA: TGTGCCAGCTCACCACCAGGGGACCCCTACAATGAGCAGTTCTTC. Drawing the rest from reference TRBV18 and TRBJ2-1, the complete variable domain is NAGVMQNPRHLVRRRGQEARLRCSPMKGHSHVYWYRQLPEEGLKFMVYLQKENIIDESGMPKERFSAEFPKEGPSILRIQQVVRGDSAAYFCASSPPGDPYNEQFFGPGTRLTVL.

V is TRBV2 and J is TRBJ2-1; tentatively, D is TRBD2 (6 bases). The CDR3 length is 14 residues. The V gene's germline CDR1 is SNHLY and CDR2 FYNNEI. CDR3 nucleotide sequence: TGTGCAGGAGGAGCGGGCCCCTCCTACAATGAGCAGTTCTTC. Its translation is CAGGAGPSYNEQFF.

This chain links TRBV5-4 with TRBJ1-1; no definite D call. Germline assignment: CDR1 SGHNT and CDR2 YYREEE (reference sequence). Trimming shortened V by 4 bases and J by 10 bases, and 26 bases separated the two germline ends. The CDR3 contains 16 residues. The CDR3 sequence: CASSPYAGSFFSTAFF. CDR3 sequence (DNA): TGTGCCAGCAGCCCTTACGCCGGGTCTTTTTTCTCGACAGCTTTCTTT.

This rearrangement joins TRBV4-2 to TRBJ2-7; D is unresolved. The germline CDR1 and CDR2 sequences are LGHNA and YNFKEQ. V lost 1 base to trimming and J lost 1 base, with 11 bases between them. The CDR3 is made up of 15 amino acids. CDR3 amino acids: CASSQGLGESYEQYF. CDR3 in DNA: TGTGCCAGCAGCCAAGGTCTTGGCGAATCCTACGAGCAGTACTTC.

The V call is TRBV29-1, the J call TRBJ2-5, with D unclear. V was shortened by 7 bases and J by 5 bases, with 14 bases between the two germline ends. Germline V lookup: CDR1 SQVTM, CDR2 ANQGSEA. The CDR3 contains 12 residues. CDR3 in amino acids: CSGLILGETQYF. The CDR3 DNA is TGCAGCGGCCTAATTCTCGGGGAGACCCAGTACTTC.

The rearrangement links TRBV28 to TRBJ2-1; perhaps TRBD2 as D (6 bases). In germline, CDR1 is MDHEN, CDR2 SYDVKM. The CDR3 is 15 amino acids. Trimming took 5 bases from V and 4 from J, leaving 15 bases between them. The CDR3 loop is CASSAPGGTYNEQFF. Written as DNA, the CDR3 is TGTGCCAGCAGTGCACCGGGCGGGACTTACAATGAGCAGTTCTTC.

The chain joins TRBV28 to TRBJ2-7, with a possible D match to TRBD2 (6 bases). V lost 8 bases, J lost 6 bases, and 14 bases lay in between. CDR3 length equals 12 residues. The germline gives CDR1 MDHEN, CDR2 SYDVKM. The CDR3 reads CASEDGGGEQYF. The CDR3 nucleotides are TGTGCCAGCGAGGACGGGGGTGGCGAGCAGTACTTC. Supplemented by reference TRBV28 and TRBJ2-7, the full variable domain reads DVKVTQSSRYLVKRTGEKVFLECVQDMDHENMFWYRQDPGLGLRLIYFSYDVKMKEKGDIPEGYSVSREKKERFSLILESASTNQTSMYLCASEDGGGEQYFGPGTRLTVT.

This sequence joins TRBV7-2 and TRBJ2-5; tentative D call: TRBD1 (6 bases). The germline V gene encodes CDR1 SGHTA and CDR2 FQGNSA. CDR3 length: 15 residues. The ends were cut back, 1 base at V and 1 base at J, with 10 bases in the middle. DNA of the CDR3: TGTGCCAGCAGCTTAGTGGGGGCCCCCCAAGAGACCCAGTACTTC. It codes for CASSLVGAPQETQYF.

V is TRBV7-2 and J is TRBJ2-5; the D gene is possibly TRBD2 (5 bases). This CDR3 spans 14 amino acids. V lost 2 bases and J lost 5, with 12 bases in between. The germline CDR1 and CDR2 sequences are SGHTA and FQGNSA. The DNA of the CDR3 is TGTGCCAGCAGCTTACCCACACGCGGGGAGACCCAGTACTTC. Residues: CASSLPTRGETQYF.